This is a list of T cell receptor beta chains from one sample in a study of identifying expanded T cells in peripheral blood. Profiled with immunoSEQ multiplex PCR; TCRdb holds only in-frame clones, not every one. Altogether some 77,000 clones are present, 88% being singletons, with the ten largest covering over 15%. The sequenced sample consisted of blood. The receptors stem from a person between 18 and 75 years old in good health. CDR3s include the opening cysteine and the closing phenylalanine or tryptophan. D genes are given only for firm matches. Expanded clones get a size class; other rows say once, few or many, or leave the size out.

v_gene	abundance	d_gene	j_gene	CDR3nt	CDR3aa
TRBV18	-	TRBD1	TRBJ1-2	TGTGCCAGCTCATCCCCTGGGGCAGGGGGTTTTGGCTACACCTTC	CASSSPGAGGFGYTF
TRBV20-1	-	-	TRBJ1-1	TGCAGTGCCCCTGGGGGGACTGAAGCTTTCTTT	CSAPGGTEAFF
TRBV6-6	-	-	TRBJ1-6	TGTGCCAGCAGGCTATTCGACAGGAATAATTCACCCCTCCACTTT	CASRLFDRNNSPLHF
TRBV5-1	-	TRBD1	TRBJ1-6	TGCGCCAGCAGCTGGACAGGGGGCGATCCACCCCTCCACTTT	CASSWTGGDPPLHF
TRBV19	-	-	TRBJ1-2	TGTGCCAGTACGCGACTAGGCCTCTATGGCTACACCTTC	CASTRLGLYGYTF
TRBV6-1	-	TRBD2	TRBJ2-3	TGTGCCAGCAGTGAACTAGCGGGGGGGCCGGATACGCAGTATTTT	CASSELAGGPDTQYF
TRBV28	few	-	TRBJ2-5	TGTGCCAGCAGTTTGCCGGACAGCCAAGAGACCCAGTACTTC	CASSLPDSQETQYF
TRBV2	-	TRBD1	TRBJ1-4	TGTGCCAGCTCGGGACAGGAAAAACTGTTTTTT	CASSGQEKLFF
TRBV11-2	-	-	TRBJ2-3	TGTGCCAGCAGCTTTAATCAGAGGGATACGCAGTATTTT	CASSFNQRDTQYF
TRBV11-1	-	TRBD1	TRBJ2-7	TGTGCCAGCAGCCAGACAGGGTACGAGCAGTACTTC	CASSQTGYEQYF
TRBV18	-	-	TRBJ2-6	TGTGCCAGCTCACCATCGGTTGCTCCGGGATACTCTGGGGCCAACGTCCTGACTTTC	CASSPSVAPGYSGANVLTF
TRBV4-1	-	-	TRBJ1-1	TGCGCCAGCAGCCAAGGACCTAACCTGCTGACTGAAGCTTTCTTT	CASSQGPNLLTEAFF
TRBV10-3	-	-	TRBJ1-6	TGTGCCATCAGTGGGGAAGGCTCCTATAATTCACCCCTCCACTTT	CAISGEGSYNSPLHF
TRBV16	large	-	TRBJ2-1	TGTGCCAGCAGCCTATGGGGCCAAAAGAATGAGCAGTTCTTC	CASSLWGQKNEQFF
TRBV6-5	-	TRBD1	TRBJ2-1	TGTGCCAGCAGTAGCGCGGCCAGGGGGACGGGTGAGCAGTTCTTC	CASSSAARGTGEQFF
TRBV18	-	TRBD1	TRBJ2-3	TGTGCCAGCTCACCCCAAGGGACAGGGGACGGAGATACGCAGTATTTT	CASSPQGTGDGDTQYF
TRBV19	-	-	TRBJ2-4	TGTGCCAGTAGTTCGGGCACAGGGAACATTCAGTACTTC	CASSSGTGNIQYF
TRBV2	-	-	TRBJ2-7	TGTGCCAGCGCCCGACGGCTCAGATCCTACGAGCAGTACTTC	CASARRLRSYEQYF
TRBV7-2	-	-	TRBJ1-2	TGTGCCAGCAGCTTCCAACAGAACTATGGCTACACCTTC	CASSFQQNYGYTF
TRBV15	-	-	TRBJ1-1	TGTGCCACCAGTAAAGGAGCCTCGATGAACACTGAAGCTTTCTTT	CATSKGASMNTEAFF
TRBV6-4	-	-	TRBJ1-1	TGTGCCAGCAGTGTCGGGTCGGGCACTGAAGCTTTCTTT	CASSVGSGTEAFF
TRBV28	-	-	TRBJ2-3	TGTGCCAGCAGTCTCCCCCTATATAGCACAGATACGCAGTATTTT	CASSLPLYSTDTQYF
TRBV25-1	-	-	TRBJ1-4	TGTGCCAGCAGTGAGCTTCGTAGGGCAGGGAATGAAAAACTGTTTTTT	CASSELRRAGNEKLFF
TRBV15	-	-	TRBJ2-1	TGTGCCACCAGCAGAGATTGGGGCAGGGAAGGCCATGAGCAGTTCTTC	CATSRDWGREGHEQFF
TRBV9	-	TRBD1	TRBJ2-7	TGTGCCAGCAGCCCACAACAGGGGGCAGTCTCCTACGAGCAGTACTTC	CASSPQQGAVSYEQYF
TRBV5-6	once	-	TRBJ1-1	TGTGCCAGCAGGTGGGGGACGGTCAGCACTGAAGCTTTCTTT	CASRWGTVSTEAFF
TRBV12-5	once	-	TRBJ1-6	TGTGCTAGTGGTTCCACGGGACAAGGGGTTATTAGACCCCTCCACTTT	CASGSTGQGVIRPLHF
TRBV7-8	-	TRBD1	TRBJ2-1	TGTGCCAGCAGCTTACGTAGGGGGCAGGATGAGCAGTTCTTC	CASSLRRGQDEQFF
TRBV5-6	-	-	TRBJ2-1	TGTGCCAGCAGCCTCTTCCACAATGAGCAGTTCTTC	CASSLFHNEQFF
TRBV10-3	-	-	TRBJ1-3	TGTGCCATCAGTGGGGGGTGGTCTTCTGGAAACACCATATATTTT	CAISGGWSSGNTIYF
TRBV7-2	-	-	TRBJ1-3	TGTGCCAGCAGCTCTGACGGTCCGGGAGGAAACACCATATATTTT	CASSSDGPGGNTIYF
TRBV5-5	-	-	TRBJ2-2	TGTGCCAGCAGCTTCCTGTACACCGGGGAGCTGTTTTTT	CASSFLYTGELFF
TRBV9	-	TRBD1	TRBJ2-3	TGTGCCAGCAGCGTAAGGACAGGGGCCGCCGATACGCAGTATTTT	CASSVRTGAADTQYF
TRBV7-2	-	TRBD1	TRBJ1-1	TGTGCCAGCAGCTTAACAGGGGCCCCGAACACTGAAGCTTTCTTT	CASSLTGAPNTEAFF
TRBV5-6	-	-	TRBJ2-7	TGTGCCAGCAGCCTGCACTTGGGGGGCGAGCAGTACTTC	CASSLHLGGEQYF
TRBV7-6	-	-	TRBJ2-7	TGTGCCAGCAGCTTAGAGGTGGGATTCTACGAGCAGTACTTC	CASSLEVGFYEQYF
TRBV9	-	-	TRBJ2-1	TGTGCCAGCAGCCGGGAAAACTATAATGAGCAGTTCTTC	CASSRENYNEQFF
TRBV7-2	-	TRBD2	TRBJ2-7	TGTGCCAGCAGCGTAAAGGGACTAGCGGGGGGGCCTGCCTACGAGCAGTACTTC	CASSVKGLAGGPAYEQYF
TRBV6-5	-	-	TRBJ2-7	TGTGCCAGCAGACGGGCCGGACAGTCCTACGAGCAGTACTTC	CASRRAGQSYEQYF
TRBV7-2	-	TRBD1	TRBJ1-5	TGTGCCAGCAGCTTAGACAGGGGGCAGCCCCAGCATTTT	CASSLDRGQPQHF
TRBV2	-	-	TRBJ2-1	TGTGCCAGCATGTGGCAGGGAGGCATCTACAATGAGCAGTTCTTC	CASMWQGGIYNEQFF
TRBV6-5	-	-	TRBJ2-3	TGTGCCAGCAGCCGTAGACAGGGCACAGATACGCAGTATTTT	CASSRRQGTDTQYF
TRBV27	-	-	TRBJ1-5	TGTGCCAGCCGAGACGGCGCAGGGGCCTGGGGCAATCAGCCCCAGCATTTT	CASRDGAGAWGNQPQHF
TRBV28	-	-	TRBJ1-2	TGTGCCTCTACCCGAGACAGACATGGCTACACCTTC	CASTRDRHGYTF
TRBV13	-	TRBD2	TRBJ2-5	TGTGCCAGCAGCCCGGGACTAGCGGAGACCCAGTACTTC	CASSPGLAETQYF
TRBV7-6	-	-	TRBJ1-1	TGTGCCAGCAGCTTACCGCAGGGCCAACCGACCTTT	CASSLPQGQPTF
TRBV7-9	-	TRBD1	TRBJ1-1	TGTGCCAGCAGCTCGGGACAGGGGGCCTTGAACACTGAAGCTTTCTTT	CASSSGQGALNTEAFF
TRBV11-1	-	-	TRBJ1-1	TGTGCCAGCAGCTTAGGAGCGGGGCGCGGGTCTGAAGCTTTCTTT	CASSLGAGRGSEAFF
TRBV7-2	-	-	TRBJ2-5	TGTGCCAGCACCATTAGCCCTAGGGAGACCCAGTACTTC	CASTISPRETQYF
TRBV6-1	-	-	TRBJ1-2	TGTGCCAGCAGTGGGGGACTTTGGTATGGCTACACCTTC	CASSGGLWYGYTF
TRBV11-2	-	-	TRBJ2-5	TGTGCCAGCAGCCCACCAGGGGCAGGGCGGGCAGAGACCCAGTACTTC	CASSPPGAGRAETQYF
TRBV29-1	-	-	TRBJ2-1	TGCAGCGTTGAGAGGCCAGGGTTGCTTGGTGAGCAGTTCTTC	CSVERPGLLGEQFF
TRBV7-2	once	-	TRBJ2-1	TGTGCCAGCAGGAGAACGGGACTCCCGGTTTCTTACAATGAGCAGTTCTTC	CASRRTGLPVSYNEQFF
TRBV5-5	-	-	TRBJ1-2	TGTGCCAGCAGCCCAGTAGACAGGACTGATGGCTACACCTTC	CASSPVDRTDGYTF
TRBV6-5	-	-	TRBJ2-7	TGTGCCAGCAGACCCATGCCTGGGAGGATGTACGAGCAGTACTTC	CASRPMPGRMYEQYF
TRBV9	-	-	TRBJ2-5	TGTGCCAGCAGCTCCCGGGCGATTTCAGGGGAGACCCAGTACTTC	CASSSRAISGETQYF
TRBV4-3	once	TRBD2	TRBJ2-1	TGCGCCAGCAGCCAAGAGATGGGGGGGGCCTACAATGAGCAGTTCTTC	CASSQEMGGAYNEQFF